These 21 T cell receptor beta chains were sequenced from one sample in a study of low-dose radiotherapy and immunotherapy resistance in tumors. Sample time point: before trial treatment. Covering alpha and beta chains, TRAV- and TRBV-specific primers were used for the first-strand cDNA. The TCRs were subjected to amplification over about 19 PCR cycles employing a constant-region primer in conjunction with a V-primer adapter. TCRdb called the reads again in MiXCR, with one record for every CDR3 protein. Of more than 85,000 distinct CDR3 sequences in the sample, around 9.2% are singletons; the top ten hold about 1%. This material consisted of PBMCs, taken before treatment. The receptors here all came from a male donor with prostate cancer.

There are a few counts of this clonotype. The chain carries TRBV6-8 and TRBJ1-5, with 8 positions matching TRBD1. Germline CDR1 reads MNHGY; CDR2 reads SAAAGT. This CDR3 is 16 amino acids long. V lost 6 bases and J lost 5; bases outside the gene matches: 12. CDR3 region: CASRPRGQGAYQPQHF. CDR3 DNA sequence: TGTGCCAGCAGGCCCCGAGGGCAGGGGGCCTATCAGCCCCAGCATTTT.

Ten or more counts support this clonotype. V gene TRBV7-2 combines with J gene TRBJ2-5; D is possibly TRBD2 (5 bases). Germline V gene data show CDR1 as SGHTA and CDR2 as FQGNSA. Trimming stripped 4 bases from V and 7 bases from J, with 19 bases between. CDR3 length: 15 amino acids. The CDR3 is CASSSGMGGSVTQYF. The CDR3 region has the DNA TGTGCCAGCAGCTCCGGGATGGGCGGTAGTGTGACCCAGTACTTC.

This clonotype was counted at least ten times. The gene calls are TRBV19 and TRBJ1-1; 9 bases agree with TRBD1. The CDR3 has 16 amino acids. Germline CDR1 and CDR2: LNHDA and SQIVND (reference sequence). V lost 10 bases and J lost 6; bases outside the gene matches: 18. CDR3 region: CATKPTGGAGSAEAFF. The CDR3 coding sequence is TGTGCCACTAAGCCAACAGGGGGCGCCGGGTCGGCTGAAGCTTTCTTT.

This clonotype has at least ten counts. The rearrangement joins TRBV20-1 to TRBJ1-2; unclear D gene. Trimming pared 5 bases from V and 8 bases from J, leaving 12 bases between. Germline V lookup: CDR1 DFQATT, CDR2 SNEGSKA (reference sequence). This CDR3 has 11 residues. The CDR3: CSALWAIGYTF. DNA for the CDR3: TGCAGTGCTCTATGGGCAATCGGCTACACCTTC.

Many counts were recorded for this clonotype. The chain links TRBV27 to TRBJ2-7; 8 bases are shared with TRBD1. CDR1 MNHEY and CDR2 SMNVEV come from the germline V gene (reference sequence). V lost 4 bases to trimming and J lost 6 bases; unmatched junction nucleotides: 5. The CDR3 consists of 13 residues. Here the CDR3 DNA reads TGTGCCAGCAGTTCGGACAGGGTCGGCGAGCAGTACTTC. Its translation: CASSSDRVGEQYF.

At least ten counts were recorded for this clonotype. The chain joins TRBV20-1 to TRBJ2-7, with 14 positions matching TRBD2. With V trimmed by 5 bases and J by 12 bases, 12 bases remained unmatched. CDR1 and CDR2 from the germline V gene are DFQATT and SNEGSKA (reference sequence). The CDR3 has 14 amino acids. The CDR3 nucleotides read TGCAGTGCTTATGGGACTAGCGGGAGTCCCAGGGGGTACTTC. This gives the protein CSAYGTSGSPRGYF.

This clonotype was counted many times. This chain uses TRBV20-1 with TRBJ2-2; 8 bases agree with TRBD1. The CDR3 extends over 15 amino acids. Per germline, CDR1 DFQATT and CDR2 SNEGSKA (reference sequence). The V gene end was trimmed by 0 bases and the J gene end by 5 bases; junction bases not matched to a gene: 5. In DNA form, the CDR3 reads TGCAGTGCTAGAGATACCAGGGGGCGAACCGGGGAGCTGTTTTTT. Its protein is CSARDTRGRTGELFF.

This clonotype was counted ten times or more. This chain uses TRBV10-3 with TRBJ2-1; 9 bases match TRBD2. The CDR3 runs 17 residues. Germline V gene data show CDR1 as ENHRY and CDR2 as SYGVKD. Unmatched junction bases numbered 14, after V lost 5 bases and J lost 6 bases. CDR3 sequence: CAISKPTGTSRSNEQFF. CDR3 sequence (DNA): TGTGCCATCAGTAAACCCACCGGGACTAGCCGGAGCAATGAGCAGTTCTTC.

This clonotype was seen repeatedly, ten times or more. J is TRBJ2-7 and V is TRBV6-2 or TRBV6-3, with 11 bases fitting TRBD2. CDR1 and CDR2 from the germline V gene are MNHEY and SVGEGT. The CDR3 is made up of 13 amino acids. The ends lost 4 bases at V and 7 bases at J; junction bases unmatched: 3. CDR3 DNA: TGTGCCAGCAGTTGGCGACTAGCGGGAGAGCAGTACTTC. Translating it yields CASSWRLAGEQYF.

This clonotype was counted many times. The chain is built from TRBV29-1 and TRBJ2-1, with 7 bases identical to TRBD2. Germline lookup yields CDR1 SQVTM and CDR2 ANQGSEA. This CDR3 has 14 residues. J lost 1 base, V lost 6 bases, and 6 bases had no gene match. The CDR3: CSVYDSGSYNEQFF. As DNA, the CDR3 is TGCAGCGTGTATGATAGCGGGTCCTACAATGAGCAGTTCTTC.

This clonotype was seen ten or more times. This chain connects TRBV6-2 or TRBV6-3 to TRBJ2-6, with D tentatively TRBD1 (5 bases). The CDR3 consists of 16 residues. CDR1 and CDR2 (germline): MNHEY, SVGEGT. Trimming removed 5 bases from V and 0 bases from J, with 11 bases in between. The CDR3: CASSTDSYSGANVLTF. The CDR3 DNA is TGTGCCAGCAGTACTGACAGTTACTCTGGGGCCAACGTCCTGACTTTC.

This clonotype was seen at least ten times. This chain links TRBV5-6 with TRBJ1-5, with 9 bases matching TRBD1. Losses at the gene ends were 2 bases for V and 7 bases for J; bases not matched to a gene: 4. Germline V CDR1 and CDR2: SGHDT, YYEEEE. The CDR3 runs 14 residues. The DNA for the CDR3 is TGTGCCAGCAGCTTACAGGGGGCAGTCCAGCCCCAGCATTTT. This sequence encodes CASSLQGAVQPQHF.

In this sample, this clonotype turned up many times. V is TRBV20-1 and J is TRBJ1-2; 10 bases fit TRBD1. The germline V gene has CDR1 DFQATT and CDR2 SNEGSKA (reference sequence). There are 15 residues in the CDR3. Trimming cost V 5 bases and J 1 base; bases outside gene matches: 7. Here the CDR3 reads CSAEVDRGLNYGYTF. The CDR3, as DNA: TGCAGTGCTGAAGTCGACAGGGGGCTTAACTATGGCTACACCTTC.

The sample holds many counts of this clonotype. The chain uses TRBV10-2 and TRBJ2-1; a weak D match, TRBD1 (5 bases). The CDR3 extends over 16 amino acids. Germline CDR1 and CDR2: WSHSY and SAAADI. Trimming left V 6 bases short and J 4 bases short, with 19 bases between. The CDR3 DNA reads as TGCGCCAGCAGGACGGACCAGGGTATAATTTACAATGAGCAGTTCTTC. This codes for CASRTDQGIIYNEQFF.

This clonotype was detected many times. The chain employs TRBV5-6 and TRBJ1-1; D unclear. Germline V lookup: CDR1 SGHDT, CDR2 YYEEEE. The CDR3 loop spans 13 amino acids. The ends were cut back, 4 bases at V and 0 bases at J, with 7 bases in the middle. The CDR3: CASSIDLNTEAFF. The CDR3 nucleotides are TGTGCCAGCAGCATCGACCTGAACACTGAAGCTTTCTTT.

This clonotype was observed at least ten times. The rearrangement joins TRBV12-3 or TRBV12-4 to TRBJ1-1; D is perhaps TRBD1 (5 bases). The CDR3 loop spans 13 amino acids. The V gene lost 6 bases and the J gene lost 5 bases, with 13 bases spanning the gap. The CDR3 nucleotides are TGTGCCAGCAGAAGGGACGGGGGGACTGAAGCTTTCTTT. The encoded protein is CASRRDGGTEAFF.

This clonotype was detected many times. The chain recombines TRBV2 with TRBJ1-4, with a possible D match to TRBD1 (6 bases). The V end lost 5 bases, the J end lost 6 bases, and 10 bases lay between the germline ends. Germline assignment: CDR1 SNHLY and CDR2 FYNNEI. The CDR3 is 13 residues long. As DNA, the CDR3 is TGTGCCAGCAGTCAACAGGGCGATGAAAAACTGTTTTTT. It codes for CASSQQGDEKLFF.

On this clonotype itself: The likely explanation is a read error, given a far larger clone one base away. The gene calls are TRBV4-1 and TRBJ2-2; 9 nucleotides line up with TRBD1. The CDR3 consists of 16 residues. In germline, CDR1 is MGHRA, CDR2 YSYEKL. The CDR3 bases are TGCGCCAGCAGCTTAATTCCGGGACAGGGCACCGGGGAGCCGTTTTTT. It is translated as CASSLIPGQGTGEPFF.

In its sample, this clonotype was seen many times. The V and J genes are TRBV4-3 and TRBJ1-1, with no clear D. V was clipped by 4 bases and J by 0 bases, with 12 bases between them. Germline lookup yields CDR1 LGHNA and CDR2 YSLEER. The CDR3 is 15 residues long. The CDR3 region is CASSPWTEVNTEAFF. The CDR3, as DNA: TGCGCCAGCAGCCCCTGGACCGAGGTGAACACTGAAGCTTTCTTT.

On this clonotype itself: The likely explanation is a read error, given a far larger clone one base away. The V gene is TRBV27, the J gene TRBJ2-5, with D possibly TRBD1 on 6 matching bases. Germline V lookup: CDR1 MNHEY, CDR2 SMNVEV (reference sequence). The CDR3 totals 16 residues. The CDR3, as DNA: TGTGTCAGCACCATCCAGGGGCAGGTACAGGGAGAGACCCAGTACTTC. Its translation: CVSTIQGQVQGETQYF.

This clonotype showed up many times. The chain combines TRBV4-1 with TRBJ1-5, with TRBD1 matching 8 bases. CDR1 is MGHRA and CDR2 is YSYEKL in the germline V gene. The ends lost 2 bases at V and 3 bases at J; junction bases unmatched: 9. The CDR3 runs 17 residues. Here the CDR3 DNA reads TGCGCCAGCAGCCAATTTGAGACAGGGGATATCAATCAGCCCCAGCATTTT. This translates into CASSQFETGDINQPQHF.